The 13 T cell receptor beta chains in this list originate from one sample, sequenced in a study of T cells in Graves' hyperthyroidism and ophthalmopathy. Researchers amplified the TCR beta CDR3 regions from RNA transcripts. TCR CDR3 regions were first amplified by RT-PCR with HTBI primers. TCRdb processed the multiplex PCR reads anew with MiXCR; each CDR3 protein has one entry. The table includes hundreds of thousands of distinct CDR3 sequences, about 15% detected once. The sample comprised blood. The source is a woman in her 30s with Graves' hyperthyroidism.

About this clonotype: This may stem from a read error, because a much larger clone lies one nucleotide away. V gene TRBV3-1 combines with J gene TRBJ1-5; maybe TRBD1 (6 bases). Trimming left V 2 bases short and J 5 bases short, with 13 bases between. Per germline, CDR1 LGHDT and CDR2 YNNKEL (reference sequence). This CDR3 comprises 15 residues. This CDR3 is CASSQIPGADQPQHF. The CDR3 DNA reads TGTGCCAGCAGCCAAATCCCGGGGGCGGATCAGCCCCAGCATTTT.

The chain employs TRBV9 and TRBJ2-7, with D possibly being TRBD1 (5 bases). Germline V gives CDR1 SGDLS, CDR2 YYNGEE. V gave up 8 bases and J gave up 5 bases, with 17 bases separating them. The length of the CDR3 is 13 residues. This CDR3 reads CARIQDGYDEQYF. The CDR3 bases are TGTGCCAGAATACAGGATGGATATGACGAGCAGTACTTC.

There are a few counts of this clonotype. V is TRBV7-9 and J is TRBJ2-5; D might be TRBD1 (5 bases). Germline values: CDR1 SEHNR, CDR2 FQNEAQ (reference sequence). V was pared by 1 base and J by 4 bases, with 13 bases between. The CDR3 sequence is 15 residues long. CDR3 in DNA: TGTGCCAGCAGCTTAGTAGGGGTCCCCTCAGAGACCCAGTACTTC. Its translation: CASSLVGVPSETQYF. The full variable domain, completed using reference TRBV7-9 and TRBJ2-5, is DTGVSQNPRHKITKRGQNVTFRCDPISEHNRLYWYRQTLGQGPEFLTYFQNEAQLEKSRLLSDRFSAERPKGSFSTLEIQRTEQGDSAMYLCASSLVGVPSETQYFGPGTRLLVL.

This clonotype was seen a single time. One base away lies a much larger clone, so this may be a sequencing read error. The chain is built from TRBV10-1 and TRBJ2-3; tentatively, D is TRBD2 (5 bases). V was shortened by 3 bases and J by 0 bases, with 7 bases between the two germline ends. CDR1 is WNHNN and CDR2 is SYGVQD in the germline V gene (reference sequence). The CDR3 extends over 14 amino acids. CDR3 sequence: CASSDGESTDTQYF. The CDR3 nucleotides read TGCGCCAGCAGTGACGGGGAAAGCACAGATACGCAGTATTTT.

This clonotype appeared many times. The chain links TRBV2 to TRBJ1-5, with D tentatively TRBD1 (5 bases). Germline loops: CDR1 SNHLY, CDR2 FYNNEI. Trimming took 8 bases from V and 2 from J, leaving 13 bases between them. The CDR3 consists of 14 residues. The CDR3 sequence: CASGGSTRNQPQHF. Here the CDR3 DNA reads TGTGCCAGCGGGGGGTCTACGCGCAATCAGCCCCAGCATTTT. The complete variable domain, with remaining parts taken from reference TRBV2 and TRBJ1-5, reads EPEVTQTPSHQVTQMGQEVILRCVPISNHLYFYWYRQILGQKVEFLVSFYNNEISEKSEIFDDQFSVERPDGSNFTLKIRSTKLEDSAMYFCASGGSTRNQPQHFGDGTRLSIL.

This rearrangement joins TRBV19 to TRBJ2-1; D call uncertain. This CDR3 spans 14 amino acids. The V gene lost 3 bases and the J gene lost 3 bases, with 9 bases spanning the gap. The germline CDR1 and CDR2 sequences are LNHDA and SQIVND (reference sequence). The CDR3 is CASSIPMGYNEQFF. The CDR3 DNA reads TGTGCCAGTAGTATCCCTATGGGCTACAATGAGCAGTTCTTC.

The chain employs TRBV14 and TRBJ2-7; 12 positions agree with TRBD2. The CDR3 runs to 16 residues. From germline, CDR1 is SGHDN and CDR2 FVKESK. Trimming took 3 bases from V and 6 from J; bases not matched to a gene: 9. The CDR3 loop reads CASSHGLGLAGLEQYF. In nucleotides, the CDR3 is TGTGCCAGCAGCCACGGTCTGGGACTAGCGGGTCTCGAGCAGTACTTC.

J is TRBJ1-2 and V is TRBV12-3 or TRBV12-4; no clear D. The V end was cut by 6 bases, the J end by 6 bases, with 14 bases between. The CDR3 loop spans 13 amino acids. The CDR3 DNA reads TGTGCCAGCAGCCTCGGGCCGCCCCATGGCTACACCTTC. It translates to CASSLGPPHGYTF.

This clonotype was detected a few times. The chain has TRBV20-1 and TRBJ2-3, with a tentative D call TRBD2 (5 bases). Trimming pared 6 bases from V and 5 bases from J, leaving 9 bases between. Germline V gene data show CDR1 as DFQATT and CDR2 as SNEGSKA (reference sequence). This CDR3 contains 11 residues. In DNA, the CDR3 is TGCAGTGCCTTGAGGGTAGATACGCAGTATTTT. It specifies CSALRVDTQYF.

This clonotype has at least ten counts. The J gene is TRBJ1-1, the V gene TRBV18; D unresolved. CDR1 and CDR2 (germline): KGHSH, LQKENI. V was cut by 0 bases and J by 1 base, with 6 bases left in between. The CDR3 totals 14 residues. The DNA for the CDR3 is TGTGCCAGCTCACCACCAGGTCCGAACACTGAAGCTTTCTTT. As protein: CASSPPGPNTEAFF.

The table lists this clonotype with many counts. Written as DNA, the CDR3 is TGCGCCAGCAGCAATCGGACTAGCCCCGGTGCGCAGTATTTT. This encodes CASSNRTSPGAQYF. The chain employs TRBV5-1 and TRBJ2-3; 8 bases agree with TRBD2. Germline assignment: CDR1 SGHRS and CDR2 YFSETQ. V was pared by 4 bases and J by 10 bases, with 11 bases of the junction left unmatched. The CDR3 is made up of 14 amino acids.

This clonotype was observed a handful of times. The V and J genes are TRBV12-3 or TRBV12-4 and TRBJ1-3, with 7 bases that match TRBD1. This CDR3 region has 15 residues. The V and J ends lost 4 bases and 2 bases, in that order; junction bases with no gene match: 5. CDR3 loop: CASSSQGGAGNTIYF. The CDR3 DNA follows: TGTGCCAGCAGTTCCCAGGGGGGGGCTGGAAACACCATATATTTT.

This clonotype was counted ten times or more. The chain joins TRBV28 to TRBJ1-1; no clear D. V was cut by 2 bases and J by 5 bases, with 9 bases left in between. CDR3 size: 13 residues. CDR1 MDHEN and CDR2 SYDVKM come from the germline V gene. The CDR3 DNA is TGTGCCAGCAGTTTAAGGTCTCGGACTGAAGCTTTCTTT. As protein: CASSLRSRTEAFF.